This T cell receptor (beta chain) was retrieved from a study of blood T cell repertoires in COVID-19. Background on the study: Acute-phase and convalescent COVID-19 samples originated in the United States, Italy and Spain. In each case, the material was cDNA or gDNA derived from T cells, B-cell-depleted T cells, or PBMCs.

Per the study methods: Estimated nucleated cell counts came from reference gene primer amplification. Method: immunoSEQ multiplex PCR; TCRdb's copy keeps in-frame clones and lacks some. V and J calls plus clone size are reproduced from that table; the DNA served to infer D and trimming. The sample has some 95,000 clones; about 85% are singletons. V shed 4 bases and J 4 bases; nucleotides not matched to a gene: 6. Germline V gene data show CDR1 as MNHNY and CDR2 as SVGAGI (reference sequence). This CDR3 spans 15 amino acids. The source is a man between 65 and 80 years old with acute or convalescent COVID-19. The chain has TRBV6-6 and TRBJ2-2; 7 positions agree with TRBD1. The specimen was peripheral blood. CDR3 DNA sequence: TGTGCCAGCAGTTCCGGGGACAGTGCCACCGGGGAGCTGTTTTTT. It codes for CASSSGDSATGELFF.